The clone carrying this T cell receptor (beta chain) was seen a single time. Other DNA variants within this sample encode the same CDR3. This entry comes from a study of cytomegalovirus exposure and HLA in healthy donors. Study in general: Earlier findings included about 120 million unique TCR beta sequences obtained from about 179 million T cells.

CDR1 is SGHRS and CDR2 is YFSETQ in the germline V gene. The length of the CDR3 is 15 residues. After removal of 2 bases from V and 2 bases from J, the junction contained 1 base not matched to a gene. PCR primers comprised 60 Vbeta and 13 Jbeta primers. The assay was immunoSEQ multiplex PCR, and TCRdb's table has in-frame clones only and misses some. Among about 160,000 clones, roughly 81% were seen once, and the ten largest hold less than 2.5%. The J gene is TRBJ2-3, the V gene TRBV5-1; 11 nucleotides agree with TRBD2. Sequenced material: PBMCs. This clonotype originated in a man between 18 and 29 years old in good health and CMV-seropositive. CDR3 DNA: TGCGCCAGCAGCTTTAGCGGGGGGGCCACAGATACGCAGTATTTT. Translated: CASSFSGGATDTQYF.